Below, 20 T cell receptor beta chains from the same sample are listed, as sequenced in a study of control samples from healthy donors and cancer patients. Sequencing was performed with immunoSEQ multiplex PCR; in TCRdb, only in-frame clones are kept and a portion is missing. This table has about 41,000 clones, approximately 94% appearing once. The source material was blood. All receptors come from a man aged 55 to 69 in good health.

The genes are TRBV25-1 and TRBJ1-1; D unresolved. This CDR3 has 13 residues. V lost 2 bases to trimming and J lost 7 bases, with 11 bases between them. The germline CDR1 and CDR2 sequences are MGHDK and SYGVNS. The DNA for the CDR3 is TGTGCCAGCAGTGAAGATATCCCCCTTGAAGCTTTCTTT. It translates to CASSEDIPLEAFF.

The chain joins TRBV5-4 to TRBJ1-1; D is uncertain. Germline loops: CDR1 SGHNT, CDR2 YYREEE (reference sequence). Trimming pared 2 bases from V and 3 bases from J, leaving 8 bases between. This CDR3 comprises 13 residues. The chain's CDR3 is CASSFEVYTEAFF. As DNA, the CDR3 is TGTGCCAGCAGCTTCGAAGTATACACTGAAGCTTTCTTT.

The CDR3 sequence: CASSRGDTSGNTIYF. For the CDR3, the DNA is TGTGCCAGCAGCCGGGGGGACACCTCTGGAAACACCATATATTTT. The chain uses TRBV5-5 and TRBJ1-3, with D possibly TRBD1 on 6 matching bases. The CDR3 runs 15 residues. Looked up from germline, CDR1 is SGHKS and CDR2 is YYEKEE (reference sequence). Between the trimmed V and J ends, which lost 4 bases and 0 bases, there was a span of 11 bases.

The rearrangement uses TRBV5-4 and TRBJ1-1, with TRBD1 as a possible D gene (5 bases). V was shortened by 7 bases and J by 5 bases, with 24 bases between the two germline ends. Per the germline V gene, CDR1 is SGHNT and CDR2 is YYREEE (reference sequence). The length of the CDR3 is 16 residues. The CDR3 reads CASGLAGGELLTEAFF. CDR3 nucleotide sequence: TGTGCCAGCGGACTGGCGGGGGGGGAGCTTTTGACTGAAGCTTTCTTT.

This chain joins TRBV6-6 and TRBJ1-2; D not resolved. The CDR3 has 12 amino acids. Germline CDR1 and CDR2: MNHNY and SVGAGI (reference sequence). V gave up 2 bases and J gave up 4 bases, with 5 bases separating them. The CDR3 DNA sequence: TGTGCCAGCAGTTACACTCTCTATGGCTACACCTTC. Protein: CASSYTLYGYTF.

V gene TRBV21-1 combines with J gene TRBJ2-2. TRBV21-1 counts as a pseudogene. CDR3 length: 15 residues. CDR3 loop: CASSKVQGGTGELFF. CDR3 DNA sequence: TGTGCCAGCAGCAAAGTGCAGGGGGGGACCGGGGAGCTGTTTTTT.

This chain connects TRBV9 to TRBJ2-2, with TRBD2 as a possible D gene (6 bases). CDR1 SGDLS and CDR2 YYNGEE come from the germline V gene. This CDR3 is 17 amino acids long. The ends were cut back, 4 bases at V and 1 base at J, with 17 bases in the middle. The CDR3 reads CASSPEGRDRNTGELFF. The CDR3 DNA reads as TGTGCCAGCAGCCCCGAGGGGCGGGATAGGAACACCGGGGAGCTGTTTTTT.

The J gene is TRBJ1-2, the V gene TRBV6-5, with D perhaps matching TRBD1 (5 bases). Looked up from germline, CDR1 is MNHEY and CDR2 is SVGAGI. Trimming removed 6 bases from V and 7 bases from J, with 21 bases in between. This CDR3 has 15 amino acids. Written as DNA, the CDR3 is TGTGCCAGCAGAAGTGGCGGGACGCCCGGGGCTGGCTACACCTTC. Translation: CASRSGGTPGAGYTF.

The J gene is TRBJ2-1, the V gene TRBV7-3; tentatively, D is TRBD1 (6 bases). CDR1 is SGHTA and CDR2 is FQGTGA in the germline V gene. The CDR3 runs to 15 residues. V gave up 2 bases and J gave up 7 bases, with 15 bases separating them. CDR3 in DNA: TGTGCCAGCAGCTTACCGGGCCCCACAGGGAATGAGCAGTTCTTC. This translates into CASSLPGPTGNEQFF.

The J gene is TRBJ1-5, the V gene TRBV19; D gene unclear. The germline CDR1 and CDR2 sequences are LNHDA and SQIVND (reference sequence). The CDR3 contains 13 residues. V was cut by 8 bases and J by 3 bases, with 11 bases left in between. CDR3 sequence reads: CASAFGPNQPQHF. CDR3 sequence (DNA): TGTGCCAGTGCTTTCGGGCCCAATCAGCCCCAGCATTTT.

The chain is built from TRBV27 and TRBJ2-3; D is possibly TRBD1 (6 bases). CDR1 is MNHEY and CDR2 is SMNVEV in the germline V gene (reference sequence). The V end was cut by 2 bases, the J end by 2 bases, with 11 bases between. There are 15 residues in the CDR3. The CDR3 region is CASSLGTTPTDTQYF. For the CDR3, the DNA is TGTGCCAGCAGTTTAGGGACAACCCCCACAGATACGCAGTATTTT.

The chain employs TRBV18 and TRBJ2-5; the match to TRBD2 covers 7 bases. The CDR3 contains 18 residues. Germline CDR1 reads KGHSH; CDR2 reads LQKENI. With V trimmed by 1 base and J by 2 bases, 13 bases remained unmatched. The CDR3 DNA reads as TGTGCCAGCTCACCACTCGGTACACCGGGAGGCAAACAAGAGACCCAGTACTTC. Its protein product is CASSPLGTPGGKQETQYF.

V gene TRBV3-1 (or the pseudogene TRBV3-2) combines with J gene TRBJ2-1; 7 bases fit TRBD2. Germline trimming cut 3 bases from V and 3 bases from J; bases unmatched to any gene: 8. CDR3 length equals 16 residues. The germline gives CDR1 LGHDT, CDR2 YNNKEL (reference sequence). CDR3 amino acids: CASSQLSSGVYNEQFF. Here the CDR3 DNA reads TGTGCCAGCAGCCAGTTATCTAGCGGAGTCTACAATGAGCAGTTCTTC.

The chain uses TRBV27 and TRBJ1-1; a possible D gene is TRBD1 (6 bases). CDR1 MNHEY and CDR2 SMNVEV come from the germline V gene (reference sequence). The CDR3 spans 13 residues. V shed 3 bases and J shed 5 bases, with 10 bases lying between them. CDR3 DNA sequence: TGTGCCAGCAGTTTGCAGGGGAGAACTGAAGCTTTCTTT. Amino acid sequence: CASSLQGRTEAFF.

The chain joins TRBV24-1 to TRBJ1-5; D uncertain. Deletions cut 4 bases from V and 5 bases from J, with 8 bases between. This CDR3 spans 13 amino acids. CDR1 KGHDR and CDR2 SFDVKD come from the germline V gene. CDR3 in DNA: TGTGCCACCAGTGAGTACACGGATCAGCCCCAGCATTTT. Its protein product is CATSEYTDQPQHF.

V is TRBV3-1 (or the pseudogene TRBV3-2) and J is TRBJ2-3; D ambiguous. This CDR3 is 16 amino acids long. Trimming pared 1 base from V and 7 bases from J, leaving 18 bases between. Germline V gives CDR1 LGHDT, CDR2 YNNKEL (reference sequence). The CDR3 nucleotides are TGTGCCAGCAGCCAAGTTGCCACCCCGGCGTTGCATACGCAGTATTTT. Amino acid sequence: CASSQVATPALHTQYF.

The gene calls are TRBV7-2 and TRBJ2-3; D may be TRBD2 (5 bases). Germline V CDR1 and CDR2: SGHTA, FQGNSA. Trimming cost V 2 bases and J 6 bases, with 15 bases left between them. The CDR3 covers 15 residues. CDR3 loop: CASSLTDFPRDTQYF. The CDR3 coding sequence is TGTGCCAGCAGCTTAACGGACTTCCCTAGGGATACGCAGTATTTT.

The chain links TRBV19 to TRBJ2-1; D not resolved. CDR1 and CDR2 (germline): LNHDA, SQIVND (reference sequence). Trimming left V 3 bases short and J 7 bases short, with 13 bases between. The CDR3 length is 14 residues. The CDR3 is CASSIWAAPNEQFF. The CDR3 bases are TGTGCCAGTAGTATCTGGGCAGCCCCGAATGAGCAGTTCTTC.

This rearrangement joins TRBV3-1 (or the pseudogene TRBV3-2) to TRBJ2-7, with D tentatively TRBD1 or TRBD2 (6 bases each). The V gene's germline CDR1 is LGHDT and CDR2 YNNKEL (reference sequence). The CDR3 runs 15 residues. Trimming took off 3 bases at V and 0 bases at J, with 12 bases between the two ends. CDR3 residues: CASSQGAGSSYEQYF. The CDR3 DNA is TGTGCCAGCAGCCAGGGGGCGGGAAGCTCCTACGAGCAGTACTTC.

The rearrangement links TRBV14 to TRBJ2-3, with D hard to call. The CDR3 has 14 amino acids. CDR1 is SGHDN and CDR2 is FVKESK in the germline V gene. V was pared by 1 base and J by 7 bases, with 12 bases between. The CDR3, as DNA: TGTGCCAGCAGCCAAGCCAAGGGTAGAAATACGCAGTATTTT. It specifies CASSQAKGRNTQYF.